Below are 32 T cell receptor beta chains sequenced from a single sample in a study of T-cell reconstitution after alpha-beta-depleted transplantation in children. Unique molecular identifiers were incorporated into the prepared TCRbeta library. TCRdb processed the PCR reads anew with MiXCR; each CDR3 protein has one entry. The repertoire holds 250,000 to 350,000 distinct CDR3 sequences, with more than 20% as singletons. Specimen: PBMCs, mostly from graft donor cells, collected 180 days after TCRalphabeta/CD19-depleted stem cell transplant. These receptors were obtained from a male patient between 5 and 17 years old who had a stem cell transplant for acute lymphoblastic leukemia, so the T cells may come from the graft donor.

Here the CDR3 reads CATKQSQETQYF. The DNA of the CDR3 is TGTGCCACCAAACAGTCTCAAGAGACCCAGTACTTC. The V and J genes are TRBV6-6 and TRBJ2-5; D gene ambiguous. The CDR3 runs to 12 residues. Trimming stripped 10 bases from V and 2 bases from J, with 11 bases between. Germline loops: CDR1 MNHNY, CDR2 SVGAGI (reference sequence).

The sample holds a few counts of this clonotype. The chain is built from TRBV7-6 and TRBJ2-7; D possibly uses TRBD1 or TRBD2 (5 bases each). Germline CDR1 reads SGHVS; CDR2 reads FNYEAQ. V shed 4 bases and J shed 5 bases, with 15 bases lying between them. CDR3 size: 14 residues. The CDR3 reads CASSSSGPLNEQYF. CDR3 sequence (DNA): TGTGCCAGCAGCTCCTCGGGACCGTTAAACGAGCAGTACTTC.

In this sample, this clonotype turned up a few times. The CDR3 region has the DNA TGCGCCAGCAGCTTGATCCGGGAGGCCGGGGAGCTGTTTTTT. Translation: CASSLIREAGELFF. The chain couples TRBV5-1 to TRBJ2-2; 7 bases align to TRBD2. Germline CDR1 reads SGHRS; CDR2 reads YFSETQ. Trimming took 1 base from V and 6 from J; bases not matched to a gene: 3. The CDR3 is made up of 14 amino acids.

J is TRBJ2-3 and V is TRBV29-1; D remains unclear. CDR3 size: 12 residues. V was cut by 4 bases and J by 2 bases, with 7 bases left in between. Germline V gives CDR1 SQVTM, CDR2 ANQGSEA. CDR3 sequence reads: CSVAPFTDTQYF. The CDR3 DNA follows: TGCAGCGTTGCCCCCTTCACAGATACGCAGTATTTT.

The rearrangement uses TRBV5-6 and TRBJ2-3, with TRBD2 identical over 8 bases. Trimming took 0 bases from V and 3 from J; bases not matched to a gene: 3. CDR1 is SGHDT and CDR2 is YYEEEE in the germline V gene. The CDR3 consists of 15 residues. The CDR3 nucleotides are TGTGCCAGCAGCTTGGCGGGAGGGGAGACAGATACGCAGTATTTT. It yields the protein CASSLAGGETDTQYF.

In this sample, this clonotype turned up a few times. V and J are TRBV7-3 and TRBJ2-1; the D is unclear. The CDR3 has 13 residues. The germline V gene encodes CDR1 SGHTA and CDR2 FQGTGA. The V end lost 4 bases, the J end lost 7 bases, and 11 bases lay between the germline ends. DNA for the CDR3: TGTGCCAGCAGCTCGACTCGAACTAATGAGCAGTTCTTC. This encodes CASSSTRTNEQFF.

The CDR3 spells CASSVEHKETQYF. As DNA, the CDR3 is TGTGCCAGCAGCGTAGAGCACAAAGAGACCCAGTACTTC. This chain connects TRBV9 to TRBJ2-5; D remains unclear. CDR1 is SGDLS, CDR2 YYNGEE, per germline. The CDR3 length is 13 residues. With 0 bases removed from V and 3 bases from J, the gap between germline ends came to 6 bases.

The genes are TRBV5-1 and TRBJ2-7; D is unresolved. Germline assignment: CDR1 SGHRS and CDR2 YFSETQ. The CDR3 runs 12 residues. Trimming shortened V by 8 bases and J by 2 bases, and 11 bases separated the two germline ends. As DNA, the CDR3 is TGCGCCAGTACAGATTGGGCCTACGAGCAGTACTTC. It codes for CASTDWAYEQYF. The full variable domain, completed using reference TRBV5-1 and TRBJ2-7, is KAGVTQTPRYLIKTRGQQVTLSCSPISGHRSVSWYQQTPGQGLQFLFEYFSETQRNKGNFPGRFSGRQFSNSRSEMNVSTLELGDSALYLCASTDWAYEQYFGPGTRLTVT.

Points on this clonotype: The junction shows a germline mismatch at one end, possibly a read error. The chain combines TRBV7-3 with TRBJ1-2; D is uncertain. This CDR3 is built from 16 residues. From germline, CDR1 is SGHTA and CDR2 FQGTGA. For the CDR3, the DNA is TGTGCCAGCAGCTCCACGCCGAATCCAAAGCCCTATGGCGACACCTTC. Translating it yields CASSSTPNPKPYGDTF.

The chain employs TRBV3-1 and TRBJ1-1, with D possibly being TRBD1 (6 bases). CDR3 length: 15 amino acids. V dropped 4 bases and J dropped 1 base, with 13 bases sitting between them. Germline CDR1 is LGHDT and CDR2 is YNNKEL (reference sequence). Written as DNA, the CDR3 is TGTGCCAGCAGCCCTCAGGGGTTCAAGAACACTGAAGCTTTCTTT. Its protein is CASSPQGFKNTEAFF.

This chain links TRBV29-1 with TRBJ1-5, with D perhaps matching TRBD1 (6 bases). Germline-derived CDR1 and CDR2 are SQVTM and ANQGSEA. CDR3 length equals 13 residues. V shed 7 bases and J shed 3 bases, with 13 bases lying between them. This CDR3 reads CSARGGVNQPQHF. In DNA, the CDR3 is TGCAGCGCACGAGGGGGGGTCAATCAGCCCCAGCATTTT.

The chain uses TRBV9 and TRBJ2-5, with D maybe TRBD2 (5 bases). The V and J ends lost 2 bases and 2 bases respectively, with 13 bases between them. CDR1 SGDLS and CDR2 YYNGEE come from the germline V gene. The CDR3 is 15 amino acids. CDR3 coding DNA: TGTGCCAGCAGCGTTTCTCCAGCGGTTCAAGAGACCCAGTACTTC. Amino acids: CASSVSPAVQETQYF.

This clonotype occurred a few times. The chain links TRBV4-1 to TRBJ1-1; 9 bases agree with TRBD1. CDR1 and CDR2 (germline): MGHRA, YSYEKL. The CDR3 has 15 residues. The J segment lost 5 bases and the V segment lost 4 bases, leaving 8 bases of the junction unmatched. The CDR3 loop reads CASSLLGQGRTEAFF. In nucleotides, the CDR3 is TGCGCCAGCAGCCTATTAGGACAGGGGAGGACTGAAGCTTTCTTT.

The chain employs TRBV30 and TRBJ2-7, with D hard to call. This CDR3 region has 12 residues. Looked up from germline, CDR1 is GTSNPN and CDR2 is SVGIG (reference sequence). CDR3 bases: TGTGCAGCCACAAGGCCTAGAGAGGAGCAGTACTTC. Protein sequence: CAATRPREEQYF.

The rearrangement joins TRBV12-3 or TRBV12-4 to TRBJ2-2; TRBD1 aligns across 9 bases. CDR3 length: 16 amino acids. Trimming removed 4 bases from V and 3 bases from J; junction bases left unmatched: 6. This chain's CDR3 is CASSSPGQGDTGELFF. The CDR3 DNA reads as TGTGCCAGCAGTTCACCGGGACAGGGAGACACCGGGGAGCTGTTTTTT.

This clonotype was seen a handful of times. The gene calls are TRBV25-1 and TRBJ1-6; maybe TRBD1 (6 bases). The CDR3 is 17 amino acids. Trimming pared 5 bases from V and 7 bases from J, leaving 21 bases between. The germline V gene encodes CDR1 MGHDK and CDR2 SYGVNS. The CDR3 nucleotides read TGTGCCAGCAGTAAGTCCCCTTGGAACAGGGCGAATTCACCCCTCCACTTT. Its translation: CASSKSPWNRANSPLHF.

This clonotype occurred many times. CDR3 amino acids: CASSQQTYEQYF. In DNA, the CDR3 is TGTGCCAGCAGCCAACAAACCTACGAGCAGTACTTC. This chain links TRBV14 with TRBJ2-7, with D uncertain. The germline CDR1 and CDR2 sequences are SGHDN and FVKESK. This CDR3 has 12 amino acids. V dropped 2 bases and J dropped 2 bases, with 4 bases sitting between them.

The rearrangement links TRBV10-2 to TRBJ2-2; 9 nucleotides align to TRBD1. Germline loops: CDR1 WSHSY, CDR2 SAAADI. The junction had 14 bases not matched to a gene; V was cut back by 11 bases and J by 7 bases. The CDR3 sequence is 15 residues long. The CDR3 bases are TGCGCCGTTCCGGGACAGGGTAACTTTGTCGGGGAGCTGTTTTTT. Protein sequence: CAVPGQGNFVGELFF.

The J gene is TRBJ1-2, the V gene TRBV5-1, with TRBD1 matching 7 bases. Germline lookup yields CDR1 SGHRS and CDR2 YFSETQ. The J segment lost 2 bases and the V segment lost 7 bases, leaving 20 bases of the junction unmatched. CDR3 length equals 18 residues. The CDR3 protein is CASASHNPRTGLNYGYTF. The DNA for the CDR3 is TGCGCCAGCGCATCTCACAACCCCAGGACAGGCCTAAACTATGGCTACACCTTC.

CDR3 sequence reads: CASSLMSGLAGGRNEQFF. CDR3 sequence (DNA): TGTGCCAGCAGCTTAATGTCGGGACTAGCGGGAGGGCGAAATGAGCAGTTCTTC. The chain recombines TRBV7-3 with TRBJ2-1; TRBD2 matches at 16 bases. Germline CDR1 and CDR2: SGHTA and FQGTGA. This CDR3 spans 18 amino acids. Germline trimming cut 1 base from V and 7 bases from J; bases unmatched to any gene: 7.

The chain couples TRBV7-9 to TRBJ2-7; perhaps TRBD1 as D (5 bases). Germline lookup yields CDR1 SEHNR and CDR2 FQNEAQ (reference sequence). V gave up 7 bases and J gave up 0 bases, with 10 bases separating them. This CDR3 comprises 13 residues. The DNA for the CDR3 is TGTGCCAGCACCCCGACAGCCTCCTACGAGCAGTACTTC. Its protein product is CASTPTASYEQYF.

CDR3: CASSYSKGLGEKTQYF. The CDR3 coding sequence is TGTGCCAGCAGTTACTCGAAAGGCCTAGGGGAAAAGACCCAGTACTTC. This rearrangement joins TRBV6-5 to TRBJ2-5, with a weak D call TRBD1 (5 bases). The germline CDR1 and CDR2 sequences are MNHEY and SVGAGI. This CDR3 region has 16 residues. Trimming shortened V by 0 bases and J by 6 bases, and 17 bases separated the two germline ends.

The V and J genes are TRBV10-3 and TRBJ2-6; no clear D gene. The CDR3 is made up of 14 amino acids. Trimming took 10 bases from V and 0 from J, leaving 10 bases between them. Germline V CDR1 and CDR2: ENHRY, SYGVKD. The CDR3 sequence is CATTSPSGANVLTF. Here the CDR3 DNA reads TGTGCCACCACGTCCCCCTCTGGGGCCAACGTCCTGACTTTC.

V usage is TRBV5-5 and J usage is TRBJ2-1; no definite D call. This CDR3 has 15 amino acids. The germline CDR1 and CDR2 sequences are SGHKS and YYEKEE (reference sequence). Trimming left V 4 bases short and J 6 bases short, with 17 bases between. The CDR3 is CASSVDAPTFNEQFF. Here the CDR3 DNA reads TGTGCCAGCAGCGTGGACGCCCCCACCTTCAATGAGCAGTTCTTC.

There are a few counts of this clonotype. V is TRBV20-1 and J is TRBJ1-2; unclear D gene. Germline CDR1 DFQATT, CDR2 SNEGSKA (reference sequence). The CDR3 loop spans 12 amino acids. Trimming shortened V by 2 bases and J by 8 bases, and 12 bases separated the two germline ends. CDR3 residues: CSARPQAEGYTF. Here the CDR3 DNA reads TGCAGTGCTAGACCCCAGGCCGAGGGCTACACCTTC.

The CDR3 sequence: CASSRGTATMNTEAFF. The CDR3 region has the DNA TGTGCCAGCAGCCGGGGGACAGCCACTATGAACACTGAAGCTTTCTTT. V and J are TRBV5-5 and TRBJ1-1; TRBD1 aligns across 7 bases. Per the germline V gene, CDR1 is SGHKS and CDR2 is YYEKEE (reference sequence). J lost 0 bases, V lost 4 bases, and 9 bases had no gene match. The CDR3 has 16 residues.

The rearrangement joins TRBV9 to TRBJ2-3, with TRBD1 as a possible D gene (6 bases). Trimming stripped 5 bases from V and 4 bases from J, with 11 bases between. The CDR3 is 13 residues long. Germline V CDR1 and CDR2: SGDLS, YYNGEE. CDR3 amino acids: CASRATGSDTQYF. The CDR3 DNA reads as TGTGCCAGCAGAGCTACAGGGTCAGATACGCAGTATTTT.

In this sample, this clonotype turned up a few times. The V and J genes are TRBV20-1 and TRBJ2-7, with 7 bases fitting TRBD1. Germline V CDR1 and CDR2: DFQATT, SNEGSKA (reference sequence). CDR3 length: 16 residues. The ends lost 1 base at V and 7 bases at J; junction bases unmatched: 16. This CDR3 is CSARARSGQTTGEQYF. Here the CDR3 DNA reads TGCAGTGCTAGAGCCCGCTCGGGACAGACCACAGGGGAGCAGTACTTC.

The rearrangement links TRBV27 to TRBJ2-7; 10 positions agree with TRBD1. CDR1 and CDR2 (germline): MNHEY, SMNVEV (reference sequence). V trimming: 3 bases; J trimming: 3 bases; junction bases outside the gene matches: 5. The CDR3 is 15 residues long. The CDR3 DNA reads as TGTGCCAGCAGTTTCACTCGGACAGGGGGCTACGAGCAGTACTTC. It specifies CASSFTRTGGYEQYF.

This clonotype was seen only a few times. The chain employs TRBV6-1 and TRBJ1-1; D unclear. CDR3 length: 15 amino acids. V lost 6 bases, J lost 1 base, and 15 bases lay in between. Germline CDR1 is MNHNS and CDR2 is SASEGT. CDR3 sequence (DNA): TGTGCCAGCAGCGATTCTAGCAGGCCGAACACTGAAGCTTTCTTT. Amino acid sequence: CASSDSSRPNTEAFF.

This clonotype has a handful of counts. The J gene is TRBJ2-2, the V gene TRBV2, with 10 bases matching TRBD1. Trimming took 4 bases from V and 7 from J; bases not matched to a gene: 6. This CDR3 contains 15 residues. The germline V gene has CDR1 SNHLY and CDR2 FYNNEI. CDR3 DNA sequence: TGTGCCAGCAGTGCCCGACAGGGGGCCGTCGGGGAGCTGTTTTTT. It translates to CASSARQGAVGELFF.

This clonotype occurred a few times. The V call is TRBV27, the J call TRBJ1-4, with a weak D call TRBD1 (6 bases). The V gene lost 2 bases and the J gene lost 3 bases, with 13 bases spanning the gap. The CDR3 is 16 residues long. Germline V gives CDR1 MNHEY, CDR2 SMNVEV (reference sequence). The DNA for the CDR3 is TGTGCCAGCAGTTTAGTAGGGGGTAGGGCTAATGAAAAACTGTTTTTT. Amino acid sequence: CASSLVGGRANEKLFF.